This T cell receptor (beta chain) was sequenced in a study of T cell responses to AZD1222 COVID-19 vaccine. Some clones are missing from TCRdb's copy, which holds only in-frame ones; the method was immunoSEQ multiplex PCR. This table has 35,000 to 50,000 clones, 80% appearing once. Germline assignment: CDR1 SGDLS and CDR2 YYNGEE. J lost 3 bases, V lost 0 bases, and 4 bases had no gene match. CDR3 length: 15 residues. This clone was counted a single time. Sequenced here: peripheral blood, sampled 28 days after the second dose of the MenACWY control vaccine. V gene TRBV9 combines with J gene TRBJ2-5; 8 nucleotides line up with TRBD1. The source is an adult who received the MenACWY meningococcal vaccine as a control. The CDR3, as DNA: TGTGCCAGCAGCGTAGGGTGGGGACAGGAAGAGACCCAGTACTTC. Translating gives CASSVGWGQEETQYF.